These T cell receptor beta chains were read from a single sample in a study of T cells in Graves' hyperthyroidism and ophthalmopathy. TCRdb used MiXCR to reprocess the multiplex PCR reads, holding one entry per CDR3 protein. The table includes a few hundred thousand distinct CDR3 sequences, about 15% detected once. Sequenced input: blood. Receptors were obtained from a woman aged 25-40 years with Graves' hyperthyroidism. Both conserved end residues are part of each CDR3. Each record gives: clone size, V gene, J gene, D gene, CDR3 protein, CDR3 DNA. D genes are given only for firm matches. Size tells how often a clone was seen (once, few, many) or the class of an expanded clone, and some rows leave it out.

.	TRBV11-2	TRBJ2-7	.	CASSHTDYEQYF	TGTGCCAGCAGCCACACTGACTACGAGCAGTACTTC
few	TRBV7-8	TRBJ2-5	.	CASSLGALGTQYF	TGTGCCAGCAGCTTAGGGGCCCTCGGGACCCAGTACTTC
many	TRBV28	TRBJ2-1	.	CASSPPSVYEQFF	TGTGCCAGCAGTCCCCCATCCGTATATGAGCAGTTCTTC
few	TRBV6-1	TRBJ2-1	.	CASSEGTGSYNEQFF	TGTGCCAGCAGTGAAGGCACTGGCTCCTACAATGAGCAGTTCTTC
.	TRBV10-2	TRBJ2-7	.	CASWGSYEQYF	TGCGCCAGCTGGGGCAGCTACGAGCAGTACTTC
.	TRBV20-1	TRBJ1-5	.	CSARVSGNQPQHF	TGCAGTGCTAGGGTCAGCGGCAATCAGCCCCAGCATTTT
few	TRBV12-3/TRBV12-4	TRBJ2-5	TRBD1	CASSTPGQGGETQYF	TGTGCCAGCAGTACGCCGGGACAGGGGGGAGAGACCCAGTACTTC
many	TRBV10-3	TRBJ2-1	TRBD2	CAVGLAGANEQFF	TGTGCCGTCGGACTAGCGGGAGCTAATGAGCAGTTCTTC
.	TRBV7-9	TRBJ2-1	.	CASSQRDLSTYNEQFF	TGTGCCAGCAGCCAGAGGGACTTGAGTACCTACAATGAGCAGTTCTTC
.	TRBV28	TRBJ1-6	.	CASSLQGDNSPLHF	TGTGCCAGCAGTTTACAGGGAGACAATTCACCCCTCCACTTT
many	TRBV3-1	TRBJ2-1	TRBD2	CASSQSVSSGRYNNEQFF	TGTGCCAGCAGCCAAAGTGTGTCTAGCGGGAGGTATAACAATGAGCAGTTCTTC
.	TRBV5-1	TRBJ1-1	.	CASILGTGGTEAFF	.
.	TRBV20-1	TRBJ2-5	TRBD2	CSASRTSTTEETQYF	TGCAGTGCCTCCCGGACTAGCACCACGGAAGAGACCCAGTACTTC
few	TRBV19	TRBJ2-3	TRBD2	CASSGRAVADTQYF	TGTGCCAGTAGCGGGAGGGCCGTGGCAGATACGCAGTATTTT
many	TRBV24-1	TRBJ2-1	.	CATSDYNEQFF	TGTGCCACCAGTGATTACAATGAGCAGTTCTTC
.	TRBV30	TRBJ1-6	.	CAWSGTKSSYNSPLHF	TGTGCCTGGTCAGGGACAAAGAGCTCCTATAATTCACCCCTCCACTTT
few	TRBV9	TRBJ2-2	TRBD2	CASSVLREDLGELFF	TGTGCCAGCAGCGTTTTGCGGGAGGATCTCGGGGAGCTGTTTTTT